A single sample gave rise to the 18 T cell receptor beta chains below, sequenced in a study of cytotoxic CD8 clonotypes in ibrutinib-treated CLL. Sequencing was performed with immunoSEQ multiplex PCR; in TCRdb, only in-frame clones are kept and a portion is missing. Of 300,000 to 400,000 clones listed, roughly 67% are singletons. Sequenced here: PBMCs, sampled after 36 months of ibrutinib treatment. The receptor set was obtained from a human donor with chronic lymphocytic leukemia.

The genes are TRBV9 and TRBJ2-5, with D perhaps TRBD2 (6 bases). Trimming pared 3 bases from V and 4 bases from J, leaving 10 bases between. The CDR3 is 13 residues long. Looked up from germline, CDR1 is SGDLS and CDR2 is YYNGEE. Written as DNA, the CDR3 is TGTGCCAGCAGCGCCCGGGACTTAGAGACCCAGTACTTC. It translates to CASSARDLETQYF.

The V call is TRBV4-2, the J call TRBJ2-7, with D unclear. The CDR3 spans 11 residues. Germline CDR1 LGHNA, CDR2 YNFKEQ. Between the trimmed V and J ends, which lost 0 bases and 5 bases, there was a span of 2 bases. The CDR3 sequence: CASSQEDEQYF. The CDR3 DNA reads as TGTGCCAGCAGCCAAGAGGACGAGCAGTACTTC.

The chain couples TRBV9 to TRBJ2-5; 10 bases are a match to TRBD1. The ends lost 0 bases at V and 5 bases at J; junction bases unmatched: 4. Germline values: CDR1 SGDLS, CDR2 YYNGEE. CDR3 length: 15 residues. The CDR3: CASSVAGQGVETQYF. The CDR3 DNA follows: TGTGCCAGCAGCGTAGCCGGACAGGGGGTTGAGACCCAGTACTTC. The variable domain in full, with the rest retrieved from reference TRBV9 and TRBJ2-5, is DSGVTQTPKHLITATGQRVTLRCSPRSGDLSVYWYQQSLDQGLQFLIQYYNGEERAKGNILERFSAQQFPDLHSELNLSSLELGDSALYFCASSVAGQGVETQYFGPGTRLLVL.

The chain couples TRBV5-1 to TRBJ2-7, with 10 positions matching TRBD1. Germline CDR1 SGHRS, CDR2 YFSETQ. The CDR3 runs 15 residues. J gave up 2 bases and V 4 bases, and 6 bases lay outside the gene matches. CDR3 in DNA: TGCGCCAGCAGCCGCCCGGGACAGGGGACCTACGAGCAGTACTTC. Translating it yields CASSRPGQGTYEQYF. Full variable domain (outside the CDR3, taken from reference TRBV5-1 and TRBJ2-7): KAGVTQTPRYLIKTRGQQVTLSCSPISGHRSVSWYQQTPGQGLQFLFEYFSETQRNKGNFPGRFSGRQFSNSRSEMNVSTLELGDSALYLCASSRPGQGTYEQYFGPGTRLTVT.

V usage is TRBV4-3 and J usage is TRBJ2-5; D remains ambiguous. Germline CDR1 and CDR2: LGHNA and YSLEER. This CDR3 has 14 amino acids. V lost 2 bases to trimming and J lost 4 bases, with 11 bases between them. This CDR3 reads CASSQRLGRETQYF. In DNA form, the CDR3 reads TGCGCCAGCAGCCAAAGGTTGGGTCGAGAGACCCAGTACTTC.

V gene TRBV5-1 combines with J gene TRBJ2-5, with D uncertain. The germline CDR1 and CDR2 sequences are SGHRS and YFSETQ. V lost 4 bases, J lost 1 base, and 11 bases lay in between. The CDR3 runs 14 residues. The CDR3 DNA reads TGCGCCAGCAGCCCAAATGGCGCCCAAGAGACCCAGTACTTC. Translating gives CASSPNGAQETQYF.

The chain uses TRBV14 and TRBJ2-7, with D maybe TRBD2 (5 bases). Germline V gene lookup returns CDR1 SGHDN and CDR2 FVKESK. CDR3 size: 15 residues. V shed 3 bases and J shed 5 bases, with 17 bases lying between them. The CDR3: CASSHTPGIIDEQYF. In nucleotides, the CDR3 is TGTGCCAGCAGCCATACCCCCGGGATCATCGACGAGCAGTACTTC.

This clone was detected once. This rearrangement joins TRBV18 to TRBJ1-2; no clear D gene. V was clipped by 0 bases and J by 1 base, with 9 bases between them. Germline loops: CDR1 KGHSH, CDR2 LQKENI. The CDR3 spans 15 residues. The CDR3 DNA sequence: TGTGCCAGCTCACCACCGGTGGCTATTAACTATGGCTACACCTTC. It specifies CASSPPVAINYGYTF.

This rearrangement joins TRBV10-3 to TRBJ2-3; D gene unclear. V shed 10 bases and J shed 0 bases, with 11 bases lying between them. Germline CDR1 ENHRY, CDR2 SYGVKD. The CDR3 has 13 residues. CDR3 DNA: TGTGCCACTGGCCCATCTAGCACAGATACGCAGTATTTT. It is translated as CATGPSSTDTQYF.

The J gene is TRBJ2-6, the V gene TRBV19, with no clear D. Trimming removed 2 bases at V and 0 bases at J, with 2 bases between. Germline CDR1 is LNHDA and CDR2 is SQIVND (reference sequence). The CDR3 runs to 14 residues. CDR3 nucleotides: TGTGCCAGTAGTATATCCTCTGGGGCCAACGTCCTGACTTTC. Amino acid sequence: CASSISSGANVLTF.

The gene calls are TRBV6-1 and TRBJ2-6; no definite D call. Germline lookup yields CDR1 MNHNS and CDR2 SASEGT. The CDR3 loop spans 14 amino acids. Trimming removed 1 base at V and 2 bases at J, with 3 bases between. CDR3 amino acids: CASSEGTGANVLTF. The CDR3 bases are TGTGCCAGCAGTGAAGGGACTGGGGCCAACGTCCTGACTTTC.

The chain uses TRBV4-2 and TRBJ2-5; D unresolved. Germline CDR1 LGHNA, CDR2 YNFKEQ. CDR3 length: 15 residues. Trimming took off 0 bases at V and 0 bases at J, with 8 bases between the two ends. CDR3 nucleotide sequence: TGTGCCAGCAGCCAAGATCCAGGAGACCAAGAGACCCAGTACTTC. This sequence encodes CASSQDPGDQETQYF.

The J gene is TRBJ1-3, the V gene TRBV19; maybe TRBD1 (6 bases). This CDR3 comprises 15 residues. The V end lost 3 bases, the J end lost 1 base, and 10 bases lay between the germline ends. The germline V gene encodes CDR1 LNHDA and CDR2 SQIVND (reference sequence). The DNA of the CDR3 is TGTGCCAGTAGTATGCACACAGGGTCTGGAAACACCATATATTTT. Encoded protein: CASSMHTGSGNTIYF. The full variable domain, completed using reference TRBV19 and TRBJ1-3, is DGGITQSPKYLFRKEGQNVTLSCEQNLNHDAMYWYRQDPGQGLRLIYYSQIVNDFQKGDIAEGYSVSREKKESFPLTVTSAQKNPTAFYLCASSMHTGSGNTIYFGEGSWLTVV.

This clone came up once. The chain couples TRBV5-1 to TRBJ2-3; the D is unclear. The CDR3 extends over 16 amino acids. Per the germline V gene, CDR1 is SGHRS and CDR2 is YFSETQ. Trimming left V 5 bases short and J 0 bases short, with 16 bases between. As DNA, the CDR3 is TGCGCCAGCAGGGCTTGGGGAACCCCTAGCACAGATACGCAGTATTTT. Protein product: CASRAWGTPSTDTQYF.

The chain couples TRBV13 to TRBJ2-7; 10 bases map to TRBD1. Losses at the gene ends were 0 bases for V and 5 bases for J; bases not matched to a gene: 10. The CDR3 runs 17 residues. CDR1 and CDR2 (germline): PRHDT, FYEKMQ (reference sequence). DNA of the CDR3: TGTGCCAGCAGCTTAGGCCCCTTCGGACAGGGGGAGGACGAGCAGTACTTC. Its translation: CASSLGPFGQGEDEQYF. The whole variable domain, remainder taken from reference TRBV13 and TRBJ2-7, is AAGVIQSPRHLIKEKRETATLKCYPIPRHDTVYWYQQGPGQDPQFLISFYEKMQSDKGSIPDRFSAQQFSDYHSELNMSSLELGDSALYFCASSLGPFGQGEDEQYFGPGTRLTVT.

DNA of the CDR3: TGCACCAGCAGCCAAGACAGGGGGGCTAATCAGCCCCAGCATTTT. Translation: CTSSQDRGANQPQHF. This sequence joins TRBV1 and TRBJ1-5; the table's D call of TRBD1 was not tested on the DNA. TRBV1 is labeled a pseudogene. This CDR3 spans 15 amino acids.

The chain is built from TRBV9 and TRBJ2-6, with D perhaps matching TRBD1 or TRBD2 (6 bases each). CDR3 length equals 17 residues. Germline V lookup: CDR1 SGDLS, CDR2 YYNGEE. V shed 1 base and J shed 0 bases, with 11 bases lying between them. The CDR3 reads CASSVYRDFSGANVLTF. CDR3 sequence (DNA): TGTGCCAGCAGCGTATACAGGGACTTCTCTGGGGCCAACGTCCTGACTTTC.

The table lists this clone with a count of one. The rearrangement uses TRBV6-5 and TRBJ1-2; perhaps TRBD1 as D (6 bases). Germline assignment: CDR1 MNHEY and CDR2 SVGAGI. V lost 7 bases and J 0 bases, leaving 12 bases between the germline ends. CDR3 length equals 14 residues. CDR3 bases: TGTGCCAGCACCCCGACAGGTTCTAACTATGGCTACACCTTC. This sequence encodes CASTPTGSNYGYTF.